Each of the 25 T cell receptor beta chains below was sequenced from the same sample in a study of blood T cells in healthy people across ages (dated by TCRdb to the mid-2010s). Library prep was done by 5' RACE. TCRdb records Illumina HiSeq 2500 as the sequencer. A second roughly 6 to 12 cycle PCR used a sample-barcoded 5' primer and a J-beta primer mix. TCRdb reanalyzed the raw reads on its own, using fastp at Q25 for trimming and MiXCR for clone calling, and kept in-frame beta chains. Entries are consolidated by CDR3 protein sequence, retaining the most common genes and DNA. This sample lists some 1.5 million distinct CDR3 sequences; about 28% were detected once. The top ten clones comprise about 8% of the sample. Sequencing was done on a sample of blood. Receptor source: a woman in her twenties or thirties in good health.

In its sample, this clonotype was seen many times. The CDR3 spells CASSHQAGSSYEQYF. The CDR3 DNA is TGCGCCAGCAGCCACCAAGCGGGGTCCTCCTACGAGCAGTACTTC. The rearrangement links TRBV4-1 to TRBJ2-7; 7 bases are shared with TRBD2. Trimming cost V 3 bases and J 0 bases; bases outside gene matches: 5. Germline loops: CDR1 MGHRA, CDR2 YSYEKL. This CDR3 has 15 residues.

The gene calls are TRBV25-1 and TRBJ1-6, with a possible D match to TRBD1 (5 bases). The CDR3 sequence is 15 residues long. Trimming took 1 base from V and 9 from J, leaving 13 bases between them. Germline V gene sequence: CDR1 MGHDK, CDR2 SYGVNS. CDR3 nucleotide sequence: TGTGCCAGCAGTGAATTACGGGGGGTTGGTTCACCCCTCCACTTT. It is translated as CASSELRGVGSPLHF.

For the CDR3, the DNA is TGTGCCAGCAGCAACGCTCAAGTCGCCGGGGAGCTGTTTTTT. It codes for CASSNAQVAGELFF. The rearrangement uses TRBV7-6 and TRBJ2-2; D gene ambiguous. The germline V and J ends were trimmed by 5 bases and 6 bases, with 13 bases remaining between them. CDR3 length equals 14 residues. Germline values: CDR1 SGHVS, CDR2 FNYEAQ. The complete variable domain, with remaining parts taken from reference TRBV7-6 and TRBJ2-2, reads GAGVSQSPRYKVTKRGQDVALRCDPISGHVSLYWYRQALGQGPEFLTYFNYEAQQDKSGLPNDRFSAERPEGSISTLTIQRTEQRDSAMYRCASSNAQVAGELFFGEGSRLTVL.

This clonotype was counted at least ten times. The J gene is TRBJ2-5, the V gene TRBV12-3 or TRBV12-4; 7 positions match TRBD2. The CDR3 sequence is 14 residues long. The ends lost 4 bases at V and 7 bases at J; junction bases unmatched: 9. This CDR3 reads CASSYKAGSGTQYF. The CDR3 nucleotides are TGTGCCAGCAGTTACAAAGCGGGGTCAGGGACCCAGTACTTC.

This clonotype was observed many times. At one end the junction does not follow the germline gene, possibly because of a read error. This sequence joins TRBV5-1 and TRBJ2-3, with D hard to call. The CDR3 contains 12 residues. Germline V gene lookup returns CDR1 SGHRS and CDR2 YFSETQ. The CDR3 nucleotides read TGTGCCAGCAGCTTAGAGGTAGATACGCAGTATTTT. Its translation is CASSLEVDTQYF.

This clonotype has more than one count but fewer than ten. The genes are TRBV20-1 and TRBJ2-3; 9 bases agree with TRBD2. This CDR3 spans 20 amino acids. Trimming removed 3 bases from V and 3 bases from J; junction bases left unmatched: 22. Germline assignment: CDR1 DFQATT and CDR2 SNEGSKA (reference sequence). CDR3 coding DNA: TGCAGTGCTAGTCCACGAGGGGGGCGGGGGGGCCCCATTGAGACAGATACGCAGTATTTT. Translating it yields CSASPRGGRGGPIETDTQYF.

For this clonotype: A much larger clone differs from this one at a single base, so this may be a read error. The chain joins TRBV7-3 to TRBJ2-1, with 10 bases matching TRBD2. Germline V gene lookup returns CDR1 SGHTA and CDR2 FQGTGA. The CDR3 loop spans 15 amino acids. Trimming cost V 5 bases and J 10 bases; bases outside gene matches: 11. The chain's CDR3 is CASSRALAGAREQFF. The CDR3 DNA is TGTGCCAGCAGCCGAGCTCTAGCGGGGGCTCGGGAGCAGTTCTTC.

The gene calls are TRBV12-3 or TRBV12-4 and TRBJ1-4; perhaps TRBD1 as D (6 bases). The CDR3 extends over 14 amino acids. The V and J ends lost 3 bases and 5 bases respectively, with 10 bases between them. The CDR3 spells CASSFSQGNEKLFF. The CDR3 DNA follows: TGTGCCAGCAGTTTCAGTCAGGGGAATGAAAAACTGTTTTTT.

In this sample, this clonotype turned up a few times. The rearrangement uses TRBV7-2 and TRBJ2-7; TRBD2 matches 11 bases. The V segment lost 3 bases and the J segment 4 bases; nucleotides outside the gene matches: 11. This CDR3 comprises 17 residues. Germline CDR1 SGHTA, CDR2 FQGNSA. The CDR3 bases are TGTGCCAGCAGCTTTGGACTAGCGGGCCGCCCTACGTACGAGCAGTACTTC. Translating gives CASSFGLAGRPTYEQYF.

The chain has TRBV20-1 and TRBJ2-3, with D perhaps TRBD1 (6 bases). From germline, CDR1 is DFQATT and CDR2 SNEGSKA (reference sequence). Trimming stripped 3 bases from V and 5 bases from J, with 9 bases between. The CDR3 runs 12 residues. CDR3: CSASPRGDTQYF. As DNA, the CDR3 is TGCAGTGCTAGTCCCAGGGGAGATACGCAGTATTTT.

This clonotype was seen more than once but under ten times. The chain joins TRBV5-1 to TRBJ2-1; TRBD2 agrees at 15 bases. The CDR3 has 16 amino acids. Germline-derived CDR1 and CDR2 are SGHRS and YFSETQ. V was pared by 5 bases and J by 7 bases, with 7 bases of the junction left unmatched. CDR3 loop: CASSAGLAGGANEQFF. CDR3 nucleotide sequence: TGCGCCAGCAGTGCCGGACTAGCGGGGGGGGCAAATGAGCAGTTCTTC.

This clonotype was recorded a few times. The chain links TRBV9 to TRBJ2-1; 12 nucleotides align to TRBD2. The CDR3 loop spans 17 amino acids. From germline, CDR1 is SGDLS and CDR2 YYNGEE. The junction had 5 bases not matched to a gene; V was cut back by 0 bases and J by 4 bases. The CDR3 DNA reads as TGTGCCAGCAGCGTAGAGGCTAGCGGGGGGGGATACAATGAGCAGTTCTTC. Translation: CASSVEASGGGYNEQFF.

The chain is built from TRBV5-6 and TRBJ2-7, with D tentatively TRBD2 (5 bases). The CDR3 totals 14 residues. Germline CDR1 is SGHDT and CDR2 is YYEEEE. V lost 4 bases to trimming and J lost 2 bases, with 13 bases between them. The CDR3 is CASSRLRGTYEQYF. The CDR3 DNA sequence: TGTGCCAGCAGCCGGCTAAGAGGGACCTACGAGCAGTACTTC.

V is TRBV9 and J is TRBJ2-7; 7 bases map to TRBD2. Germline CDR1 SGDLS, CDR2 YYNGEE. V lost 3 bases and J lost 7; bases outside the gene matches: 19. The CDR3 runs to 17 residues. CDR3 loop: CASSAAPASGTYNEQYF. The CDR3 region has the DNA TGTGCCAGCAGCGCCGCCCCGGCTAGCGGAACCTACAATGAGCAGTACTTC.

In DNA form, the CDR3 reads TGTGCCAGCAGCCCCGGGCTGACAGGGTCTCTAGCCTACAATGAGCAGTTCTTC. The encoded protein is CASSPGLTGSLAYNEQFF. V and J are TRBV11-3 and TRBJ2-1, with 7 nucleotides matching TRBD1. CDR3 length equals 18 residues. Germline CDR1 is SGHNT and CDR2 is YENEEA. Losses at the gene ends were 5 bases for V and 2 bases for J; bases not matched to a gene: 15.

In this sample, this clonotype turned up a few times. This chain links TRBV29-1 with TRBJ1-2; D remains ambiguous. Germline V lookup: CDR1 SQVTM, CDR2 ANQGSEA. V dropped 3 bases and J dropped 0 bases, with 8 bases sitting between them. The CDR3 sequence is 13 residues long. Here the CDR3 reads CSVDTVSNYGYTF. Here the CDR3 DNA reads TGCAGCGTTGACACAGTCTCTAACTATGGCTACACCTTC.

V is TRBV5-1 and J is TRBJ2-5; 8 bases are shared with TRBD1. The CDR3 contains 15 residues. CDR1 is SGHRS and CDR2 is YFSETQ in the germline V gene. J was trimmed by 6 bases and V by 1 base; bases with no gene match: 8. The CDR3 region is CASSLLAGGTKTQYF. The CDR3 nucleotides read TGCGCCAGCAGCTTGCTTGCAGGGGGCACGAAGACCCAGTACTTC. The variable domain in full, completed from reference TRBV5-1 and TRBJ2-5, reads KAGVTQTPRYLIKTRGQQVTLSCSPISGHRSVSWYQQTPGQGLQFLFEYFSETQRNKGNFPGRFSGRQFSNSRSEMNVSTLELGDSALYLCASSLLAGGTKTQYFGPGTRLLVL.

The chain uses TRBV3-1 and TRBJ1-6, with D perhaps matching TRBD1 (5 bases). V was clipped by 7 bases and J by 7 bases, with 11 bases between them. Germline V gene data show CDR1 as LGHDT and CDR2 as YNNKEL (reference sequence). This CDR3 region has 13 residues. The CDR3 here is CASKAGINSPLHF. The CDR3 DNA follows: TGTGCCAGCAAGGCAGGGATAAATTCACCCCTCCACTTT.

Turning to this clonotype: The junction shows a germline mismatch at one end, possibly a read error. The chain combines TRBV5-1 with TRBJ2-1, with no clear D. This CDR3 has 16 amino acids. Germline V CDR1 and CDR2: SGHRS, YFSETQ. The CDR3 reads CASSPTPVDAYNEQFF. Written as DNA, the CDR3 is TGTGCCAGCAGCCCCACCCCGGTGGATGCCTACAATGAGCAGTTCTTC.

The chain links TRBV27 to TRBJ2-5; 11 positions match TRBD2. Judging by the DNA end, TRBJ2-7 fits better; the J call may be wrong. The CDR3 covers 14 residues. The germline V gene encodes CDR1 MNHEY and CDR2 SMNVEV (reference sequence). CDR3 coding DNA: TGTGCCAGCAGCCGACTAGCGGGAATCCACGAGCAGTACTTC. Translated: CASSRLAGIHEQYF.

This clonotype was seen at least ten times. The rearrangement uses TRBV6-1 and TRBJ2-5, with D perhaps TRBD2 (5 bases). The CDR3 length is 11 residues. V gave up 8 bases and J gave up 5 bases, with 9 bases separating them. CDR1 and CDR2 (germline): MNHNS, SASEGT. CDR3 in DNA: TGTGCCAGCGCGTCGGGGGAGACCCAGTACTTC. Its protein is CASASGETQYF.

This chain connects TRBV7-9 to TRBJ2-6, with TRBD1 identical over 10 bases. Losses at the gene ends were 4 bases for V and 1 base for J; bases not matched to a gene: 1. From germline, CDR1 is SEHNR and CDR2 FQNEAQ (reference sequence). The CDR3 spans 16 residues. CDR3 region: CASSSGQGSGANVLTF. The CDR3 DNA is TGTGCCAGCAGCTCGGGACAGGGGTCTGGGGCCAACGTCCTGACTTTC.

The chain couples TRBV9 to TRBJ2-3; D gene uncertain. CDR3 length: 15 amino acids. V was shortened by 1 base and J by 5 bases, with 14 bases between the two germline ends. Germline loops: CDR1 SGDLS, CDR2 YYNGEE. The CDR3 loop is CASSVPLSRGDTQYF. The CDR3 nucleotides read TGTGCCAGCAGCGTACCACTTAGCCGTGGAGATACGCAGTATTTT.

This clonotype was seen a few times. The gene calls are TRBV28 and TRBJ2-5; tentative D call: TRBD2 (5 bases). CDR3 size: 20 residues. Germline V lookup: CDR1 MDHEN, CDR2 SYDVKM. V was clipped by 1 base and J by 4 bases, with 28 bases between them. The CDR3 DNA reads TGTGCCAGCAGTTTATCATATAACTCCGACATGACTACACGGGGAGAGACCCAGTACTTC. Amino acid sequence: CASSLSYNSDMTTRGETQYF.

In its sample, this clonotype was seen many times. The chain employs TRBV25-1 and TRBJ2-7; D remains ambiguous. The CDR3 is 15 residues long. V lost 5 bases and J 0 bases, leaving 14 bases between the germline ends. Per germline, CDR1 MGHDK and CDR2 SYGVNS. The CDR3 protein is CASSRAGPFSYEQYF. As DNA, the CDR3 is TGTGCCAGCAGTCGGGCAGGCCCGTTCTCCTACGAGCAGTACTTC.